This TCR beta chain originates from a study of human T cells and chemical hapten exposure. This clonotype has at least ten counts. Time point in this sample: patch test 1, 2 weeks after DPC sensitization. Treatment reported: therapeutic diphenylcyclopropenone sensitization with weekly scalp DPC. With 5 bases removed from V and 1 base from J, the gap between germline ends came to 11 bases. The CDR3 sequence is 14 residues long. Germline V gives CDR1 MNHEY, CDR2 SVGEGT. The library attached unique molecular identifiers to individual cDNA molecules. TCRdb re-called the RACE reads through MiXCR, storing one row per CDR3 protein. The sample contains 100,000 or so distinct CDR3 sequences, 8% to 11% of which appear only once.

Source: whole blood, taken in connection with sensitization to the hapten diphenylcyclopropenone (DPC). The chain is built from TRBV6-2 or TRBV6-3 and TRBJ1-1; no firm D call. The source of this sequence is a man aged 40-55 years with alopecia areata. Some clones in this sample may be carry-over from other donors' samples. The CDR3 bases are TGTGCCAGCAGTCCGACGTATTCGAACACTGAAGCTTTCTTT. Translation gives CASSPTYSNTEAFF.